This T cell receptor beta chain comes out of a study of radiotherapy plus CTLA-4 blockade in lung cancer. Study details: There were objective responses in 15% to 20% of patients, and around 32% had disease control.

In chemo-refractory metastatic non-small-cell lung cancer, patients got ipilimumab CTLA-4 blockade together with focal radiation. The study's findings and limits: Early shifts in blood T cell clones, with interferon-beta, reportedly predicted response best. Clones of tumor-derived TCRs expanded in blood after radiotherapy plus ipilimumab.

This clone appeared a single time. Its antigen is as yet unknown. Generated by immunoSEQ multiplex PCR, the TCRdb table keeps only in-frame clones and is missing some. The data contain roughly 100,000 clones, roughly four fifths of them singletons. This CDR3 has 14 residues. Trimming took off 3 bases at V and 0 bases at J, with 6 bases between the two ends. The germline V gene encodes CDR1 SGHAT and CDR2 FQNNGV. The sample consisted of peripheral blood, taken from a patient treated with radiotherapy plus ipilimumab. V and J are TRBV11-2 and TRBJ1-5; no clear D. This receptor was obtained from a human donor with non-small cell lung cancer who had a partial response to radiotherapy plus ipilimumab. As DNA, the CDR3 is TGTGCCAGCAGCTTGAGCGATAGCAATCAGCCCCAGCATTTT. It specifies CASSLSDSNQPQHF.